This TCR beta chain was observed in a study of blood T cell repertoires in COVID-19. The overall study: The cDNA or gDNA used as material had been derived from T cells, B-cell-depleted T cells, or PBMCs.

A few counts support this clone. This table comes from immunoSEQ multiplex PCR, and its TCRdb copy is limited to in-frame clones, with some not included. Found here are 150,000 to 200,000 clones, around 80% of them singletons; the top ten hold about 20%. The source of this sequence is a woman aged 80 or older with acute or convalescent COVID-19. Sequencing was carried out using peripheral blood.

The CDR3 spells CASSQADNGDRGTEAFF. The CDR3 DNA is TGTGCCAGCAGCCAAGCCGACAATGGGGACAGAGGGACTGAAGCTTTCTTT. The rearrangement links TRBV14 to TRBJ1-1; TRBD1 aligns across 7 bases. The CDR3 extends over 17 amino acids. J gave up 5 bases and V 1 base, and 13 bases lay outside the gene matches. The germline gives CDR1 SGHDN, CDR2 FVKESK.